This TCR beta chain stems from a study of T cell repertoires in cytomegalovirus infection. The length of the CDR3 is 15 residues. Germline V lookup: CDR1 LNHDA, CDR2 SQIVND (reference sequence). Trimming removed 5 bases at V and 7 bases at J, with 18 bases between. As to this clonotype: The target antigen is unknown.

Using its own MiXCR run on the reads, TCRdb lists one record per CDR3 protein. The sample holds 700,000 to 850,000 distinct CDR3 sequences, 32% seen once. Study-level findings and limits: HLA-C-restricted CMV clonotypes gave the most frequent clonotype in two of eight donors.

The genes are TRBV19 and TRBJ1-5; maybe TRBD1 (5 bases). This sequence was found in a human donor in good health (CMV status not recorded). Some clones in this sample may be carry-over from other donors' samples. Sequenced here: cultured CD8+ T cells from PBMCs, sampled from culture after CMV antigen stimulation. CDR3 DNA: TGTGCCAGTAGTTCCGGTATAGGGTACAGGCAGCCCCAGCATTTT. Protein sequence: CASSSGIGYRQPQHF.